Following are 27 T cell receptor beta chains from one sample sequenced in a study of blood T cell repertoires in COVID-19. Sequenced by immunoSEQ multiplex PCR; TCRdb stores in-frame clones only, minus some. The sample lists under 300,000 clones; around 90% were seen once. The sample consisted of peripheral blood. Receptor source: a woman between 65 and 79 years old with active or convalescent COVID-19.

This clone occurred once. The chain has TRBV10-1 and TRBJ1-3; D gene ambiguous. The CDR3 extends over 13 amino acids. From germline, CDR1 is WNHNN and CDR2 SYGVQD (reference sequence). V lost 6 bases and J lost 1, with 7 bases in between. CDR3 in amino acids: CASSPVSGNTIYF. The CDR3 nucleotides read TGCGCCAGCAGCCCGGTTTCTGGAAACACCATATATTTT.

This clone has just a few counts. The rearrangement joins TRBV29-1 to TRBJ2-2; D remains unclear. This CDR3 is built from 14 residues. Germline lookup yields CDR1 SQVTM and CDR2 ANQGSEA. Trimming stripped 4 bases from V and 2 bases from J, with 11 bases between. In DNA form, the CDR3 reads TGCAGCGTTGTCTCTGACACTAACACCGGGGAGCTGTTTTTT. It encodes CSVVSDTNTGELFF.

The rearrangement joins TRBV3-1 (or the pseudogene TRBV3-2) to TRBJ2-3; a possible D gene is TRBD2 (6 bases). The germline CDR1 and CDR2 sequences are LGHDT and YNNKEL (reference sequence). The CDR3 extends over 14 amino acids. V dropped 3 bases and J dropped 2 bases, with 9 bases sitting between them. The CDR3 sequence: CASSHGGDTDTQYF. The CDR3 region has the DNA TGTGCCAGCAGCCACGGCGGGGACACAGATACGCAGTATTTT.

V and J are TRBV9 and TRBJ1-6, with 8 bases lining up with TRBD1. The V gene end was trimmed by 2 bases and the J gene end by 10 bases; junction bases not matched to a gene: 5. Per the germline V gene, CDR1 is SGDLS and CDR2 is YYNGEE. CDR3 size: 14 residues. The CDR3 coding sequence is TGTGCCAGCAGCGTCCGAGACAGGGGATCACCCCTCCACTTT. Translation gives CASSVRDRGSPLHF.

The V and J genes are TRBV6-1 and TRBJ1-3, with TRBD1 identical over 9 bases. Germline-derived CDR1 and CDR2 are MNHNS and SASEGT. V dropped 4 bases and J dropped 1; count of bases not matched to a gene: 5. There are 16 residues in the CDR3. The CDR3 protein is CASSVGQGLSGNTIYF. CDR3 nucleotide sequence: TGTGCCAGCAGTGTGGGACAGGGATTGTCTGGAAACACCATATATTTT.

J is TRBJ1-5 and V is TRBV7-2; possibly TRBD1 for D (5 bases). The germline V and J ends were trimmed by 1 base and 7 bases, with 8 bases remaining between them. There are 13 residues in the CDR3. CDR1 and CDR2 (germline): SGHTA, FQGNSA. This chain's CDR3 is CASSLVKGQPQHF. The CDR3 nucleotides are TGTGCCAGCAGCTTAGTTAAGGGGCAGCCCCAGCATTTT.

This clone was recorded only once. This chain joins TRBV7-9 and TRBJ2-7, with 10 positions matching TRBD1. J was trimmed by 5 bases and V by 3 bases; bases with no gene match: 7. In germline, CDR1 is SEHNR, CDR2 FQNEAQ (reference sequence). This CDR3 is built from 15 residues. The CDR3 bases are TGTGCCAGCAGCTTCCTGGTCGGGACAGGGGACGAGCAGTACTTC. Amino acid sequence: CASSFLVGTGDEQYF.

The V and J genes are TRBV25-1 and TRBJ1-1, with a weak D call TRBD1 (6 bases). The V and J ends lost 2 bases and 11 bases respectively, with 18 bases between them. Germline V CDR1 and CDR2: MGHDK, SYGVNS. CDR3 length: 14 residues. This CDR3 reads CASSERFEGVDAFF. Here the CDR3 DNA reads TGTGCCAGCAGTGAACGGTTTGAGGGGGTCGACGCTTTCTTT.

The chain carries TRBV6-5 and TRBJ1-6; D perhaps matches TRBD1 (5 bases). The V gene's germline CDR1 is MNHEY and CDR2 SVGAGI. The CDR3 has 15 amino acids. V was shortened by 2 bases and J by 14 bases, with 19 bases between the two germline ends. This chain's CDR3 is CASSYDLRPPGALHF. The CDR3 region has the DNA TGTGCCAGCAGTTACGATTTAAGGCCCCCGGGGGCCCTCCACTTT.

The chain combines TRBV5-1 with TRBJ2-5, with D maybe TRBD2 (6 bases). CDR3 size: 15 residues. V was shortened by 0 bases and J by 4 bases, with 13 bases between the two germline ends. CDR1 and CDR2 from the germline V gene are SGHRS and YFSETQ. The CDR3 loop reads CASSLGYRTTETQYF. The CDR3 DNA follows: TGCGCCAGCAGCTTGGGATACCGGACTACAGAGACCCAGTACTTC.

This chain uses TRBV4-1 with TRBJ1-3, with a tentative D call TRBD1 (5 bases). Trimming shortened V by 2 bases and J by 1 base, and 12 bases separated the two germline ends. The CDR3 is 16 residues long. Germline CDR1 is MGHRA and CDR2 is YSYEKL. The CDR3 DNA reads TGCGCCAGCAGCCAAATGGCTAGGGGTTCTGGAAACACCATATATTTT. Translating it yields CASSQMARGSGNTIYF.

There are a few counts of this clone. The chain has TRBV7-9 and TRBJ1-2; TRBD1 agrees at 11 bases. CDR3 size: 16 residues. J lost 6 bases, V lost 3 bases, and 9 bases had no gene match. The germline CDR1 and CDR2 sequences are SEHNR and FQNEAQ (reference sequence). This CDR3 is CASSFGQGATRDGYTF. In DNA, the CDR3 is TGTGCCAGCAGCTTCGGACAGGGGGCGACAAGGGATGGCTACACCTTC.

CDR3 amino acids: CASSQEGNYGYTF. For the CDR3, the DNA is TGTGCCAGCAGCCAAGAGGGCAACTATGGCTACACCTTC. The V call is TRBV3-1 (or the pseudogene TRBV3-2), the J call TRBJ1-2; no firm D call. The germline gives CDR1 LGHDT, CDR2 YNNKEL (reference sequence). CDR3 length: 13 residues. With 0 bases removed from V and 2 bases from J, the gap between germline ends came to 4 bases.

J is TRBJ2-1 and V is TRBV10-2; 7 bases align to TRBD2. Germline CDR1 WSHSY, CDR2 SAAADI. This CDR3 has 14 amino acids. The J segment lost 5 bases and the V segment lost 7 bases, leaving 8 bases of the junction unmatched. This chain's CDR3 is CASTPSGAHNEQFF. The CDR3 nucleotides read TGCGCCAGCACCCCAAGCGGGGCGCACAATGAGCAGTTCTTC.

V gene TRBV7-3 combines with J gene TRBJ1-2; 10 bases are a match to TRBD1. The V gene's germline CDR1 is SGHTA and CDR2 FQGTGA. This CDR3 is built from 13 residues. V lost 4 bases to trimming and J lost 8 bases; unmatched junction nucleotides: 4. CDR3 region: CASSSGTGVGYTF. CDR3 DNA sequence: TGTGCCAGCAGCTCCGGGACAGGGGTCGGCTACACCTTC.

The chain is built from TRBV5-4 and TRBJ1-2; no clear D. Trimming removed 0 bases from V and 5 bases from J, with 14 bases in between. The CDR3 consists of 15 residues. Germline CDR1 is SGHNT and CDR2 is YYREEE (reference sequence). This CDR3 reads CASSLGPSGEYGYTF. The CDR3 DNA follows: TGTGCCAGCAGCTTGGGACCGAGTGGGGAGTATGGCTACACCTTC. Full variable domain (outside the CDR3, taken from reference TRBV5-4 and TRBJ1-2): ETGVTQSPTHLIKTRGQQVTLRCSSQSGHNTVSWYQQALGQGPQFIFQYYREEENGRGNFPPRFSGLQFPNYSSELNVNALELDDSALYLCASSLGPSGEYGYTFGSGTRLTVV.

The chain couples TRBV5-5 to TRBJ1-1, with a possible D match to TRBD1 (6 bases). CDR3 length: 16 residues. V lost 1 base to trimming and J lost 6 bases, with 19 bases between them. CDR1 is SGHKS and CDR2 is YYEKEE in the germline V gene (reference sequence). This chain's CDR3 is CASSLSGYRGASEAFF. CDR3 nucleotide sequence: TGTGCCAGCAGCTTGAGTGGTTATCGGGGGGCCTCTGAAGCTTTCTTT.

Points on this clone: Other DNA sequences in the same sample also yield this CDR3. This chain connects TRBV20-1 to TRBJ1-4; no reliable D call. From germline, CDR1 is DFQATT and CDR2 SNEGSKA (reference sequence). The CDR3 contains 11 residues. V was clipped by 3 bases and J by 8 bases, with 7 bases between them. CDR3 in amino acids: CSARVREKLFF. CDR3 DNA: TGCAGTGCTAGGGTCAGGGAAAAACTGTTTTTT.

The sample holds one count of this clone. The V call is TRBV23-1, the J call TRBJ1-1, with D possibly TRBD1 on 6 matching bases. TRBV23-1 is filed as an ORF, its function uncertain. The CDR3 spans 15 residues. Trimming removed 3 bases from V and 4 bases from J, with 15 bases in between. DNA for the CDR3: TGCGCCAGCAGTCATTGCAGGGGAGGGAGCACTGAAGCTTTCTTT. It encodes CASSHCRGGSTEAFF.

The chain combines TRBV12-5 with TRBJ2-7, with D maybe TRBD2 (7 bases). The CDR3 totals 17 residues. Per the germline V gene, CDR1 is LGHNT and CDR2 is FRNRAP. Trimming cost V 5 bases and J 4 bases, with 24 bases left between them. CDR3 in DNA: TGTGCTAGTGGTCCCCTGCCCCCGGGGGGACAAAGTTACGAGCAGTACTTC. Translated: CASGPLPPGGQSYEQYF.

The genes are TRBV28 and TRBJ1-6; the D gene is possibly TRBD1 (6 bases). Germline V gene lookup returns CDR1 MDHEN and CDR2 SYDVKM. The germline V and J ends were trimmed by 6 bases and 4 bases, with 10 bases remaining between them. The CDR3 has 14 residues. CDR3 coding DNA: TGTGCCAGCAGCCCTGGACAGTATAATTCACCCCTCCACTTT. This sequence encodes CASSPGQYNSPLHF.

The V gene is TRBV6-5, the J gene TRBJ1-6; D remains ambiguous. This CDR3 has 14 residues. The V and J ends lost 2 bases and 7 bases respectively, with 9 bases between them. Germline assignment: CDR1 MNHEY and CDR2 SVGAGI. For the CDR3, the DNA is TGTGCCAGCAGTTACGGAGGTGGCAATTCACCCCTCCACTTT. Translation: CASSYGGGNSPLHF.

This clone was observed once. This chain uses TRBV7-2 with TRBJ1-1; 7 bases match TRBD1. Germline V lookup: CDR1 SGHTA, CDR2 FQGNSA. V shed 11 bases, J shed 11 bases, and the junction held 5 bases outside the gene matches. This CDR3 spans 9 amino acids. The CDR3 loop reads CAGGQNAFF. The CDR3 nucleotides are TGTGCCGGGGGACAGAACGCTTTCTTT.

The chain is built from TRBV27 and TRBJ1-2; TRBD1 matches 8 bases. Trimming took 6 bases from V and 5 from J; bases not matched to a gene: 11. The germline CDR1 and CDR2 sequences are MNHEY and SMNVEV (reference sequence). The length of the CDR3 is 15 residues. In nucleotides, the CDR3 is TGTGCCAGCAGACGAAACGGACAGGGAGGTTATGGCTACACCTTC. This translates into CASRRNGQGGYGYTF.

This clone showed up just a few times. The sample contains more than one DNA sequence encoding this CDR3. The rearrangement joins TRBV5-1 to TRBJ1-2; D might be TRBD1 (6 bases). The CDR3 has 13 residues. CDR1 and CDR2 from the germline V gene are SGHRS and YFSETQ. Trimming cost V 0 bases and J 4 bases, with 7 bases left between them. The CDR3 here is CASSLEGGYGYTF. The CDR3 DNA follows: TGCGCCAGCAGCTTGGAAGGGGGCTATGGCTACACCTTC. Based on the CDR3 plus reference TRBV5-1 and TRBJ1-2, the full variable domain is KAGVTQTPRYLIKTRGQQVTLSCSPISGHRSVSWYQQTPGQGLQFLFEYFSETQRNKGNFPGRFSGRQFSNSRSEMNVSTLELGDSALYLCASSLEGGYGYTFGSGTRLTVV.

This clone was seen once. The chain has TRBV11-2 and TRBJ1-2; 9 nucleotides align to TRBD1. Germline V CDR1 and CDR2: SGHAT, FQNNGV. The CDR3 totals 14 residues. Trimming at V came to 6 bases and at J to 2 bases, leaving 4 bases not matched to a gene. The CDR3: CASRGDRANYGYTF. As DNA, the CDR3 is TGTGCCAGCAGGGGGGACAGGGCCAACTATGGCTACACCTTC.

This chain joins TRBV19 and TRBJ1-2, with D unclear. CDR1 and CDR2 (germline): LNHDA, SQIVND (reference sequence). Deletions cut 6 bases from V and 2 bases from J, with 13 bases between. This CDR3 has 14 residues. The DNA for the CDR3 is TGTGCCAGTAGGCGTCCGGGTGGGAACTATGGCTACACCTTC. Encoded protein: CASRRPGGNYGYTF.